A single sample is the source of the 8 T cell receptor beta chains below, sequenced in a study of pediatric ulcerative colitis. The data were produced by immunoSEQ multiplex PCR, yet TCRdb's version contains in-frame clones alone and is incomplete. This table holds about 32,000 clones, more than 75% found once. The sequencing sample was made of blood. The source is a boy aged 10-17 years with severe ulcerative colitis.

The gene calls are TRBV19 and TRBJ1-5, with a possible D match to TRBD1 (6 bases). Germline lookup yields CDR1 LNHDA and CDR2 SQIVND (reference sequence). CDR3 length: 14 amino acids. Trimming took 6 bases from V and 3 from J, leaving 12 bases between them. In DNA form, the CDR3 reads TGTGCCAGTAGAAATGACAGGAACAATCAGCCCCAGCATTTT. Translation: CASRNDRNNQPQHF.

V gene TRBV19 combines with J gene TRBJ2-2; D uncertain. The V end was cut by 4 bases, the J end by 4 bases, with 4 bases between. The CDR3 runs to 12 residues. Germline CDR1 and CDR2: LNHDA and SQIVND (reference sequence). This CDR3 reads CASSTGTGELFF. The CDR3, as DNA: TGTGCCAGTAGTACGGGCACCGGGGAGCTGTTTTTT.

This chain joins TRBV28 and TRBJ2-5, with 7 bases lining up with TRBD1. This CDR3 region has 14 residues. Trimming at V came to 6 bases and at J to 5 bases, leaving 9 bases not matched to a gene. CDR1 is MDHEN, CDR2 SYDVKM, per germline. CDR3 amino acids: CASSPYRGQETQYF. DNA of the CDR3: TGTGCCAGCAGCCCCTACAGGGGACAGGAGACCCAGTACTTC.

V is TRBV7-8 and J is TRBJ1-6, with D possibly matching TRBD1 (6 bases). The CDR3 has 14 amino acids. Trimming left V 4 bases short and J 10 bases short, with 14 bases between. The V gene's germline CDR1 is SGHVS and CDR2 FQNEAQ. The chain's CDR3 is CASSSDRTGSPLHF. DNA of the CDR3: TGTGCCAGCAGCTCAGACAGGACGGGATCACCCCTCCACTTT.

CDR3 in DNA: TGCGCCAGCAGCCAAGCCCCGGGAACTGAGCAGTTCTTC. Protein: CASSQAPGTEQFF. The V and J genes are TRBV4-1 and TRBJ2-1, with D possibly TRBD2 on 5 matching bases. In germline, CDR1 is MGHRA, CDR2 YSYEKL. V shed 1 base and J shed 9 bases, with 10 bases lying between them. The CDR3 has 13 residues.

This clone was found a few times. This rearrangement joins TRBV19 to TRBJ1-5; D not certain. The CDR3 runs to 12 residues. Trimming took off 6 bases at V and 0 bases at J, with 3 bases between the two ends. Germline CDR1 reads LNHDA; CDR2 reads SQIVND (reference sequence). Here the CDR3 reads CASRNSNQPQHF. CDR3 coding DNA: TGTGCCAGTAGAAATAGCAATCAGCCCCAGCATTTT.

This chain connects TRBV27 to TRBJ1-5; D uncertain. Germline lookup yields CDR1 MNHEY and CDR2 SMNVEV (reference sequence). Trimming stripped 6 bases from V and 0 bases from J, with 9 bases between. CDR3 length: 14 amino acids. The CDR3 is CASSPGHSNQPQHF. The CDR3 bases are TGTGCCAGCAGCCCCGGCCATAGCAATCAGCCCCAGCATTTT.

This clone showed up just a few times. The CDR3 reads CASSPPGTGATNEKLFF. CDR3 bases: TGTGCCAGCTCACCTCCCGGGACAGGCGCAACTAATGAAAAACTGTTTTTT. The chain couples TRBV18 to TRBJ1-4, with 8 nucleotides matching TRBD1. J gave up 0 bases and V 3 bases, and 6 bases lay outside the gene matches. From germline, CDR1 is KGHSH and CDR2 LQKENI. CDR3 size: 17 residues.